This T cell receptor (beta chain) was captured by sequencing in a study of read filtering for tumor transcriptome and immune sequencing. Molecular barcoded adaptors covering alpha/delta and beta/gamma chains were used on roughly 400 ng RNA. TCRdb used MiXCR to reprocess the reads, holding one entry per CDR3 protein. Seen here are around 130,000 distinct CDR3 sequences, 10% to 15% observed once, and the top ten hold 11%. With 4 bases clipped from V and 6 bases from J, the junction kept 11 bases outside the gene matches. The CDR3 is made up of 16 amino acids. The germline gives CDR1 SGHRS, CDR2 YFSETQ. This clonotype was detected ten times or more.

The sequenced sample was a population of CD138-negative cells sorted from bone marrow. The receptor was isolated from a donor at least 40 years old with multiple myeloma. The genes are TRBV5-1 and TRBJ2-2, with TRBD1 identical over 8 bases. CDR3 amino acids: CASSTDRGMEAGELFF. The CDR3 region has the DNA TGCGCCAGCAGCACCGACAGGGGAATGGAGGCCGGGGAGCTGTTTTTT.